This T cell receptor (beta chain) is drawn from a study of blood T cell repertoires in COVID-19. This clone has only one observation. CDR3 length: 15 residues. After removal of 1 base from V and 3 bases from J, the junction contained 4 bases not matched to a gene. CDR1 is MNHNS, CDR2 SASEGT, per germline. Recovery meant two consecutive negative NP/OP PCR tests, professional clearance, or resolved symptoms. Profiled with immunoSEQ multiplex PCR; TCRdb holds only in-frame clones, not every one. The profile shows about 190,000 clones, 84% of them singletons. The chain joins TRBV6-1 to TRBJ1-2; 8 bases match TRBD1. The specimen was PBMCs or T cells enriched from blood (not recorded which). This TCR was sampled from a woman aged 25 to 39 who had recovered from COVID-19. CDR3 coding DNA: TGTGCCAGCAGTGAAGGGCGACAGGGGTACTATGGCTACACCTTC. It is translated as CASSEGRQGYYGYTF.